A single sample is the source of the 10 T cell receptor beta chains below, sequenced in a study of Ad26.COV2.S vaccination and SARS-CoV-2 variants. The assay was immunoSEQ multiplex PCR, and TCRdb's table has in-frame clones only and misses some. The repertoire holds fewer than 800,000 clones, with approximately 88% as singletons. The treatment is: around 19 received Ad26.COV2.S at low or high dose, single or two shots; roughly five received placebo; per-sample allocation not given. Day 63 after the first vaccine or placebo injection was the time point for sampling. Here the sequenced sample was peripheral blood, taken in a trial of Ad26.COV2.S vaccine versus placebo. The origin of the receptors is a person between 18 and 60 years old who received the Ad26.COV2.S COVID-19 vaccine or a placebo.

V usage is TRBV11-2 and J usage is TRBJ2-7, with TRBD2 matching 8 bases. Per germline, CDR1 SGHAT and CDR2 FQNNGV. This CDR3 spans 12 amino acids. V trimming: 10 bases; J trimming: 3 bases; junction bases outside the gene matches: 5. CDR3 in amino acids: CATGGENYEQYF. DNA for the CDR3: TGTGCCACGGGGGGGGAGAACTACGAGCAGTACTTC.

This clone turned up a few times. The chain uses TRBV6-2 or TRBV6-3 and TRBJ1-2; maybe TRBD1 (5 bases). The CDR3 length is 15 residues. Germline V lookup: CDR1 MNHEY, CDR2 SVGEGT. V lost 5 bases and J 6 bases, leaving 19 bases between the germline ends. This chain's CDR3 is CASSGETGRSDGYTF. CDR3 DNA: TGTGCCAGCAGTGGAGAAACAGGCCGGTCGGATGGCTACACCTTC.

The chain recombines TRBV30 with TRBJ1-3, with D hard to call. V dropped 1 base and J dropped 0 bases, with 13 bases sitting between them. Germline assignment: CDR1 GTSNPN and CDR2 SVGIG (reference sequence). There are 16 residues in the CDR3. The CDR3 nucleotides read TGTGCCTGGAGTGCGCAACCTGCCTCCTCTGGAAACACCATATATTTT. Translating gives CAWSAQPASSGNTIYF.

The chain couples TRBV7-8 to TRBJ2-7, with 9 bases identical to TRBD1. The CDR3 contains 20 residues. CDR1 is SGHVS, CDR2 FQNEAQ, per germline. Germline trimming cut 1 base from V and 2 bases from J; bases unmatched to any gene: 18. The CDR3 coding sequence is TGTGCCAGCAGCTTAGACCCGTTCCACCCTTCCGGGACAGGGACCTACGAGCAGTACTTC. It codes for CASSLDPFHPSGTGTYEQYF.

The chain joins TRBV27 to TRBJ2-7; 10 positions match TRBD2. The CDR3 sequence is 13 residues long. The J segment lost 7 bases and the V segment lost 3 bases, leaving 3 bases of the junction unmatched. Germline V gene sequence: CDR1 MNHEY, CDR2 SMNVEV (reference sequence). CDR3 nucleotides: TGTGCCAGCAGTTTCGGACTAGCGGCGGAGCAGTACTTC. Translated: CASSFGLAAEQYF.

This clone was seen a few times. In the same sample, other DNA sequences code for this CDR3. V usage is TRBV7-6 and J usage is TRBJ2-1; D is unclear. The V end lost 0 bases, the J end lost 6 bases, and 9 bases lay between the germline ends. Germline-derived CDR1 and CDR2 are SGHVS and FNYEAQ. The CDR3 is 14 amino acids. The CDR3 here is CASSLAPSANEQFF. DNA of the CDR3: TGTGCCAGCAGCTTAGCCCCCAGCGCCAATGAGCAGTTCTTC.

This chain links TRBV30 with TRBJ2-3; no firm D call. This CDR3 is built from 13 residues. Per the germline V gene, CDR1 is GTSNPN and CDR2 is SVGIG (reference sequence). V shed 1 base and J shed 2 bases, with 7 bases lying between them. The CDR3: CAWSAWVTDTQYF. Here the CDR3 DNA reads TGTGCCTGGAGTGCCTGGGTCACAGATACGCAGTATTTT. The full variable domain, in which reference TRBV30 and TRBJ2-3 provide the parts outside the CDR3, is SQTIHQWPATLVQPVGSPLSLECTVEGTSNPNLYWYRQAAGRGLQLLFYSVGIGQISSEVPQNLSASRPQDRQFILSSKKLLLSDSGFYLCAWSAWVTDTQYFGPGTRLTVL.

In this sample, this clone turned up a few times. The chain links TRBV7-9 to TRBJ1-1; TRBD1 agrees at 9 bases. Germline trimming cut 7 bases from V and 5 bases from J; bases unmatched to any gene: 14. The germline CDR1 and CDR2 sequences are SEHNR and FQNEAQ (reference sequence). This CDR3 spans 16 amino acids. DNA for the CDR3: TGTGCCAGCATCATGTCACAGGGGGCAAGTAGGACTGAAGCTTTCTTT. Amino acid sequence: CASIMSQGASRTEAFF.

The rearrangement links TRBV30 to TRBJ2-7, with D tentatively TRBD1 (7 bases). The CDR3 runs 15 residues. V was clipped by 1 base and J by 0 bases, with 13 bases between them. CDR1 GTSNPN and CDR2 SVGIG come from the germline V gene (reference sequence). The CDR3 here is CAWSGAGTVSYEQYF. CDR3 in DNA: TGTGCCTGGAGTGGGGCGGGGACAGTCTCCTACGAGCAGTACTTC.

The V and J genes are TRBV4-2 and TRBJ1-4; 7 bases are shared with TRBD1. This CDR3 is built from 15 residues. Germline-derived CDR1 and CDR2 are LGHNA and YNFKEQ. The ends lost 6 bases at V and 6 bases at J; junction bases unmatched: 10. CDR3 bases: TGTGCCAGCAGTCGTGATAACAGGGGTGATGAAAAACTGTTTTTT. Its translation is CASSRDNRGDEKLFF.